The 23 T cell receptor beta chains given below trace back to one sample, sequenced in a study of shared clonotypes between healthy human individuals. Sequencing was performed with immunoSEQ multiplex PCR; in TCRdb, only in-frame clones are kept and a portion is missing. The sample yields a few million clones, about 92% seen once. The sequenced sample was naive CD4+ T cells from PBMCs. The subset is: CD45RA+ positively selected. Receptor source: a man between 18 and 35 years old in good health. Some clones in this sample may be carry-over from other donors' samples.

V usage is TRBV18 and J usage is TRBJ1-1, with D possibly being TRBD1 (5 bases). CDR1 is KGHSH, CDR2 LQKENI, per germline. The CDR3 covers 16 residues. V shed 4 bases and J shed 1 base, with 16 bases lying between them. The CDR3 region is CASSLRVGAGNTEAFF. For the CDR3, the DNA is TGTGCCAGCTCACTACGCGTCGGGGCCGGGAACACTGAAGCTTTCTTT.

This sequence joins TRBV27 and TRBJ2-1; 15 bases align to TRBD2. The CDR3 consists of 19 residues. V lost 1 base to trimming and J lost 1 base; unmatched junction nucleotides: 5. Per the germline V gene, CDR1 is MNHEY and CDR2 is SMNVEV (reference sequence). In DNA form, the CDR3 reads TGTGCCAGCAGTTTATTCGGGACTAGCGGGAGGCGGTCCTACAATGAGCAGTTCTTC. Encoded protein: CASSLFGTSGRRSYNEQFF.

The chain recombines TRBV6-6 with TRBJ2-5, with D tentatively TRBD2 (7 bases). The germline CDR1 and CDR2 sequences are MNHNY and SVGAGI (reference sequence). The CDR3 consists of 15 residues. Trimming stripped 5 bases from V and 5 bases from J, with 18 bases between. The CDR3 protein is CASSTTGGAGETQYF. CDR3 bases: TGTGCCAGCAGTACGACGGGGGGCGCGGGGGAGACCCAGTACTTC.

V usage is TRBV7-9 and J usage is TRBJ2-7; TRBD1 is a possible D gene (6 bases). From germline, CDR1 is SEHNR and CDR2 FQNEAQ (reference sequence). CDR3 length: 12 amino acids. Between the trimmed V and J ends, which lost 5 bases and 7 bases, there was a span of 12 bases. The CDR3 bases are TGTGCCAGCAGCCGGGACACCACGGAGCAGTACTTC. This translates into CASSRDTTEQYF.

This chain connects TRBV19 to TRBJ1-2; a weak D match, TRBD1 (6 bases). V was shortened by 3 bases and J by 5 bases, with 16 bases between the two germline ends. CDR1 and CDR2 from the germline V gene are LNHDA and SQIVND (reference sequence). The CDR3 consists of 15 residues. For the CDR3, the DNA is TGTGCCAGTAGTATGGGGGACATCTTTCTTTATGGCTACACCTTC. This translates into CASSMGDIFLYGYTF.

The genes are TRBV27 and TRBJ1-5; D remains ambiguous. Germline V gene data show CDR1 as MNHEY and CDR2 as SMNVEV (reference sequence). Trimming shortened V by 0 bases and J by 2 bases, and 14 bases separated the two germline ends. The CDR3 extends over 17 amino acids. CDR3 region: CASSLSSRASGNQPQHF. CDR3 bases: TGTGCCAGCAGTTTATCCTCTAGGGCCTCGGGCAATCAGCCCCAGCATTTT.

This clone was detected only once. The V and J genes are TRBV10-3 and TRBJ1-1; D is possibly TRBD1 (6 bases). This CDR3 has 12 amino acids. Germline CDR1 is ENHRY and CDR2 is SYGVKD. V gave up 6 bases and J gave up 10 bases, with 15 bases separating them. The DNA of the CDR3 is TGTGCCATCAGCCCTGAAGGAGGGGGAGCTTTCTTT. Its protein is CAISPEGGGAFF.

The genes are TRBV11-3 and TRBJ2-1, with D unresolved. V was clipped by 5 bases and J by 10 bases, with 12 bases between them. Germline assignment: CDR1 SGHNT and CDR2 YENEEA. CDR3 size: 12 residues. CDR3 in DNA: TGTGCCAGCAGCCCGTGGACCGGGGAGCAGTTCTTC. Translated: CASSPWTGEQFF.

To note about this clone: Other nucleotide sequences from this sample produce the same CDR3. This chain links TRBV28 with TRBJ2-7, with D unresolved. Trimming removed 2 bases from V and 4 bases from J, with 6 bases in between. There are 12 residues in the CDR3. Germline CDR1 is MDHEN and CDR2 is SYDVKM. Written as DNA, the CDR3 is TGTGCCAGCAGTTTAGTTGGGTACGAGCAGTACTTC. Translated: CASSLVGYEQYF. Variable domain in full (rest from reference TRBV28 and TRBJ2-7): DVKVTQSSRYLVKRTGEKVFLECVQDMDHENMFWYRQDPGLGLRLIYFSYDVKMKEKGDIPEGYSVSREKKERFSLILESASTNQTSMYLCASSLVGYEQYFGPGTRLTVT.

This clone has a single count. At one end, the junction sequence differs from germline, possibly due to a read error. This chain joins TRBV6-1 and TRBJ1-2; the D gene is possibly TRBD1 (5 bases). Germline loops: CDR1 MNHNS, CDR2 SASEGT. This CDR3 has 16 residues. For the CDR3, the DNA is TGTGCCAGCAGAGAAGGGGCTCGGCTGTTCAGCTATGGCTACACCTTC. This encodes CASREGARLFSYGYTF.

In this sample, this clone turned up a few times. CDR3 nucleotide sequence: TGTGCCAGCAGTCCCGGGACAGGAGGTTACTATGGCTACACCTTC. It is translated as CASSPGTGGYYGYTF. The chain employs TRBV6-5 and TRBJ1-2, with TRBD1 identical over 8 bases. Germline V gene data show CDR1 as MNHEY and CDR2 as SVGAGI. J was trimmed by 3 bases and V by 5 bases; bases with no gene match: 8. CDR3 size: 15 residues.

The chain couples TRBV15 to TRBJ1-4; D uncertain. V lost 5 bases, J lost 7 bases, and 11 bases lay in between. The CDR3 has 13 amino acids. The germline V gene encodes CDR1 LNHNV and CDR2 YYDKDF (reference sequence). DNA of the CDR3: TGTGCCACCAGCTTCAGGTATTCTGAAAAACTGTTTTTT. Translated, it gives CATSFRYSEKLFF.

The CDR3 DNA reads as TGTGCCAGCACCGGGGGTCCAGGGGCGGCCGGGGAGCTGTTTTTT. As protein: CASTGGPGAAGELFF. The V call is TRBV5-4, the J call TRBJ2-2; D tentatively fits TRBD1 or TRBD2 (6 bases each). The ends were cut back, 6 bases at V and 6 bases at J, with 18 bases in the middle. Germline V gene data show CDR1 as SGHNT and CDR2 as YYREEE (reference sequence). The CDR3 is 15 amino acids.

This sequence joins TRBV19 and TRBJ1-2; 7 bases fit TRBD1. Germline values: CDR1 LNHDA, CDR2 SQIVND (reference sequence). The J segment lost 2 bases and the V segment lost 5 bases, leaving 5 bases of the junction unmatched. The CDR3 loop spans 14 amino acids. The chain's CDR3 is CASSATGRNYGYTF. CDR3 nucleotide sequence: TGTGCCAGTAGTGCGACAGGGAGGAACTATGGCTACACCTTC.

This sequence joins TRBV5-1 and TRBJ1-1, with TRBD1 matching 9 bases. CDR1 SGHRS and CDR2 YFSETQ come from the germline V gene. The CDR3 has 18 amino acids. V trimming: 3 bases; J trimming: 7 bases; junction bases outside the gene matches: 19. Here the CDR3 DNA reads TGCGCCAGCAGCTCCTACGACAGTCCCGGGACAGGGAGGGGTGAAGCTTTCTTT. This sequence encodes CASSSYDSPGTGRGEAFF.

The chain is built from TRBV6-4 and TRBJ2-7; TRBD2 matches at 12 bases. The germline V gene has CDR1 MRHNA and CDR2 SNTAGT. The trim removed 2 bases at V and 3 bases at J, leaving 8 bases unmatched. The CDR3 has 17 amino acids. In nucleotides, the CDR3 is TGTGCCAGCAGTGACCCCCAGACTAGCGGGAGCCACTACGAGCAGTACTTC. Protein product: CASSDPQTSGSHYEQYF.

A note on this clone: Other DNA sequences within the sample encode an identical CDR3. This chain joins TRBV5-1 and TRBJ2-5, with 7 positions matching TRBD1. The CDR3 length is 15 residues. Trimming at V came to 3 bases and at J to 2 bases, leaving 7 bases not matched to a gene. Germline V gene lookup returns CDR1 SGHRS and CDR2 YFSETQ. The CDR3 spells CASSSTGSGQETQYF. The CDR3 nucleotides are TGCGCCAGCAGCTCGACAGGGTCGGGACAAGAGACCCAGTACTTC.

The chain has TRBV6-4 and TRBJ1-2; D is possibly TRBD1 (6 bases). Trimming took off 4 bases at V and 8 bases at J, with 20 bases between the two ends. The CDR3 is made up of 15 amino acids. CDR1 MRHNA and CDR2 SNTAGT come from the germline V gene. CDR3 region: CASSVNRDAVWGYTF. The DNA for the CDR3 is TGTGCCAGCAGTGTCAACAGGGACGCGGTTTGGGGCTACACCTTC.

This clone has only a few counts. This chain connects TRBV20-1 to TRBJ1-2; D call uncertain. V was shortened by 6 bases and J by 12 bases, with 8 bases between the two germline ends. Germline CDR1 DFQATT, CDR2 SNEGSKA (reference sequence). CDR3 length: 8 residues. CDR3 DNA: TGCAGTGCGGTGCCCAACACCTTC. Translating gives CSAVPNTF.

The J gene is TRBJ2-7, the V gene TRBV7-9; possibly TRBD1 for D (5 bases). This CDR3 comprises 15 residues. From germline, CDR1 is SEHNR and CDR2 FQNEAQ (reference sequence). Trimming took 0 bases from V and 4 from J, leaving 13 bases between them. CDR3 DNA sequence: TGTGCCAGCAGCTTAGCGACAGTGCCCTTATACGAGCAGTACTTC. Translated: CASSLATVPLYEQYF.

This clone was observed a single time. The J gene is TRBJ1-1, the V gene TRBV11-2; D remains unclear. V lost 4 bases to trimming and J lost 11 bases, with 11 bases between them. CDR3 length: 11 residues. In germline, CDR1 is SGHAT, CDR2 FQNNGV. CDR3 coding DNA: TGTGCCAGCAGCTCGGGCGGGAGGGCTTTCTTT. It encodes CASSSGGRAFF.

The rearrangement links TRBV5-1 to TRBJ1-2, with unresolved D. The CDR3 consists of 14 residues. V shed 0 bases and J shed 8 bases, with 14 bases lying between them. Germline V gene lookup returns CDR1 SGHRS and CDR2 YFSETQ. DNA for the CDR3: TGCGCCAGCAGCTTGGCCGCGCAGGTACAAGGCTACACCTTC. Its protein is CASSLAAQVQGYTF.

The chain's CDR3 is CASSEYNGYTF. DNA of the CDR3: TGTGCCAGCAGCGAATACAATGGCTACACCTTC. The chain uses TRBV2 and TRBJ1-2, with D unclear. The CDR3 is 11 residues long. Trimming cost V 6 bases and J 6 bases, with 8 bases left between them. The germline gives CDR1 SNHLY, CDR2 FYNNEI.